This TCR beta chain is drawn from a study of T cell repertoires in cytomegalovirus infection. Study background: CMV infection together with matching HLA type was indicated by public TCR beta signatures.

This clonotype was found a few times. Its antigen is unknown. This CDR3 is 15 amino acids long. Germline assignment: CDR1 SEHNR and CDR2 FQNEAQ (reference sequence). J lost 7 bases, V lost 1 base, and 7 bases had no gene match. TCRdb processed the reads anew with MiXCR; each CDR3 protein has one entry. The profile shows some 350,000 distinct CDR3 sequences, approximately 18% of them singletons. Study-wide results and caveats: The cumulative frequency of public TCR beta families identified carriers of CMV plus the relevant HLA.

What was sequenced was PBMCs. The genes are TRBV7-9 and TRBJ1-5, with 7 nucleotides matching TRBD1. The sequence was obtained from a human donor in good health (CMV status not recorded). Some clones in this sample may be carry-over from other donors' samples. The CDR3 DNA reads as TGTGCCAGCAGCTTAGGACAGGGCGTAGGACAGCCCCAGCATTTT. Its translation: CASSLGQGVGQPQHF.